Shown below are 17 T cell receptor beta chains from a single sample sequenced in a study of T cell clonality in common variable immunodeficiency. Method: immunoSEQ multiplex PCR; TCRdb's copy keeps in-frame clones and lacks some. The sample counts around 39,000 clones, none seen once; the ten largest own 0.8% to 1%. Sequenced sample: peripheral blood mononuclear cells. These receptors originate from a person aged 18-70 years in good health.

This clone has more than one count but fewer than ten. The read gets to within 3 residues of the CDR3 end, and the germline J gene fills in the rest. The genes are TRBV7-6 and TRBJ1-1; unclear D gene. V was cut by 7 bases and J by 4 bases, with 13 bases left in between. The CDR3 runs to 13 residues. Per germline, CDR1 SGHVS and CDR2 FNYEAQ. The CDR3 DNA, read in part, is TGTGCCAGCACTCGCCACGACATCACTGAA. Residues: CASTRHDITE. In full, the CDR3 reads CASTRHDITEAFF. The variable domain in full, completed from reference TRBV7-6 and TRBJ1-1, reads GAGVSQSPRYKVTKRGQDVALRCDPISGHVSLYWYRQALGQGPEFLTYFNYEAQQDKSGLPNDRFSAERPEGSISTLTIQRTEQRDSAMYRCASTRHDITEAFFGQGTRLTVV.

In its sample, this clone was seen many times. The missing CDR3 end, 3 residues past where the read stops, is filled in from the germline J gene. The V call is TRBV7-3, the J call TRBJ2-1, with 9 positions matching TRBD2. CDR1 and CDR2 from the germline V gene are SGHTA and FQGTGA. The J segment lost 6 bases and the V segment lost 4 bases, leaving 7 bases of the junction unmatched. This CDR3 is built from 15 residues. The CDR3 loop is CASSSGTSPRNEQFF. The CDR3 DNA, read in part, is TGTGCCAGCAGCTCCGGGACTAGCCCCCGCAATGAG. The full variable domain, with the rest looked up from reference TRBV7-3 and TRBJ2-1, is GAGVSQTPSNKVTEKGKYVELRCDPISGHTALYWYRQSLGQGPEFLIYFQGTGAADDSGLPNDRFFAVRPEGSVSTLKIQRTERGDSAVYLCASSSGTSPRNEQFFGPGTRLTVL.

This clone was detected only a few times. The CDR3 goes on 3 residues after the read ends, and that part is filled in from the germline J gene. The chain is built from TRBV18 and TRBJ1-2; 9 nucleotides line up with TRBD1. Germline values: CDR1 KGHSH, CDR2 LQKENI. The length of the CDR3 is 15 residues. The sequenced CDR3 bases are TGTGCCAGCTCATGGTCAAAAACAGGGGGCATCGAC. Protein product: CASSWSKTGGID. From start to end, the CDR3 is CASSWSKTGGIDYTF.

This clone has a count of ten or more. From the germline J gene comes the end of the CDR3, since the read stops 3 residues before it. The gene calls are TRBV20-1 and TRBJ1-4; maybe TRBD1 (6 bases). V lost 1 base and J lost 0, with 18 bases in between. The germline V gene encodes CDR1 DFQATT and CDR2 SNEGSKA (reference sequence). The CDR3 sequence is 18 residues long. CDR3 DNA, as far as it was read: TGCAGTGCTAGAGGTCTACCAGGGGATTATGCAACTAATGAAAAA. It specifies CSARGLPGDYATNEK. The full CDR3 sequence reads CSARGLPGDYATNEKLFF.

This clone was seen repeatedly, ten times or more. The CDR3 is cut off 3 residues early in the read; its end comes from the germline J gene. V gene TRBV5-4 combines with J gene TRBJ1-4, with D perhaps matching TRBD1 (5 bases). The CDR3 totals 15 residues. The germline V gene has CDR1 SGHNT and CDR2 YYREEE (reference sequence). The CDR3 here is CASSLGGGPAAQLFF. The sequenced part of the CDR3 DNA is TGTGCCAGCAGCTTGGGGGGCGGCCCCGCAGCCCAA.

This clone was seen repeatedly, ten times or more. The read is 3 residues too short to cover the CDR3 end, so that end is filled in from the germline J gene. The V call is TRBV7-9, the J call TRBJ1-4; a possible D gene is TRBD1 (5 bases). V was trimmed by 2 bases and J by 2 bases, leaving 9 bases between them. Germline V CDR1 and CDR2: SEHNR, FQNEAQ (reference sequence). This CDR3 region has 15 residues. The CDR3 region is CASSLKGSTNEKLFF. Partial CDR3 DNA: TGTGCCAGCAGCTTAAAGGGGTCCACTAATGAAAAA.

This clone occurred many times. The read is 3 residues too short to cover the CDR3 end, so that end is filled in from the germline J gene. The V gene is TRBV19, the J gene TRBJ2-1; possible D gene TRBD2, 5 bases. Looked up from germline, CDR1 is LNHDA and CDR2 is SQIVND (reference sequence). Trimming left V 7 bases short and J 1 base short, with 11 bases between. This CDR3 region has 14 residues. The CDR3 bases that were read are TGTGCCAGTAATAGGCGAGGGTCCTACAATGAG. Translated: CASNRRGSYNE. The CDR3 reads in full as CASNRRGSYNEQFF.

This clone was found many times. The missing CDR3 end, 3 residues past where the read stops, is filled in from the germline J gene. V is TRBV20-1 and J is TRBJ1-6, with 7 bases identical to TRBD1. The germline V gene encodes CDR1 DFQATT and CDR2 SNEGSKA (reference sequence). Trimming cost V 2 bases and J 6 bases; bases outside gene matches: 7. The CDR3 length is 15 residues. The covered CDR3 bases are TGCAGTGCTAGAAAGGGTCCAGGGGGTAATTCACCC. Protein product: CSARKGPGGNSP. The full-length CDR3 reads as CSARKGPGGNSPLHF.

This clone showed up many times. The CDR3 spells CSARDLREPTNEQFF. The part of the CDR3 DNA that was read is TGCAGTGCTAGAGATTTGCGGGAGCCTACGAATGAG. J is TRBJ2-1 and V is TRBV20-1; 7 bases are a match to TRBD2. The read ends 3 residues before the CDR3 terminus; that terminus is restored from the germline J gene. Germline V gene sequence: CDR1 DFQATT, CDR2 SNEGSKA (reference sequence). The CDR3 runs 15 residues. The junction had 9 bases not matched to a gene; V was cut back by 0 bases and J by 7 bases.

This clone was detected ten times or more. The CDR3 end is not reached by the read, which stops 3 residues before it; the germline J gene fills it in. The chain joins TRBV5-1 to TRBJ2-1, with a possible D match to TRBD2 (5 bases). The V and J ends lost 4 bases and 0 bases respectively, with 11 bases between them. CDR1 is SGHRS and CDR2 is YFSETQ in the germline V gene. The CDR3 has 15 residues. CDR3 protein: CASSPSISSYNEQFF. The sequenced part of the CDR3 DNA is TGCGCCAGCAGCCCTAGCATAAGCTCCTACAATGAG. Using reference TRBV5-1 and TRBJ2-1 for the parts outside the CDR3, the full variable domain is KAGVTQTPRYLIKTRGQQVTLSCSPISGHRSVSWYQQTPGQGLQFLFEYFSETQRNKGNFPGRFSGRQFSNSRSEMNVSTLELGDSALYLCASSPSISSYNEQFFGPGTRLTVL.

This clone was seen repeatedly, ten times or more. With the read ending 3 residues before the CDR3 end, the germline J gene is used to fill in that end. This sequence joins TRBV2 and TRBJ1-2, with D possibly being TRBD1 (5 bases). CDR3 length: 13 amino acids. Germline assignment: CDR1 SNHLY and CDR2 FYNNEI. CDR3 DNA (partial): TGTGCCAGCAGTGTACGTCCGGAGGGGGGC. Translation: CASSVRPEGG. The full CDR3 is CASSVRPEGGYTF. The full variable domain, with the rest looked up from reference TRBV2 and TRBJ1-2, is EPEVTQTPSHQVTQMGQEVILRCVPISNHLYFYWYRQILGQKVEFLVSFYNNEISEKSEIFDDQFSVERPDGSNFTLKIRSTKLEDSAMYFCASSVRPEGGYTFGSGTRLTVV.

There are many counts of this clone. The CDR3 end lies 3 residues beyond the end of the read and is filled in from the germline J gene. The chain carries TRBV6-2 or TRBV6-3 and TRBJ1-5; D perhaps matches TRBD1 (6 bases). The CDR3 has 14 residues. Trimming pared 7 bases from V and 0 bases from J, leaving 10 bases between. The germline CDR1 and CDR2 sequences are MNHEY and SVGEGT. The CDR3 bases that were read are TGTGCCAGCACGGCGGGACATAGCAATCAGCCC. Amino acid sequence: CASTAGHSNQP. The entire CDR3 protein is CASTAGHSNQPQHF.

This clone has at least ten counts. From the germline J gene comes the end of the CDR3, since the read stops 3 residues before it. This chain connects TRBV5-4 to TRBJ1-6, with TRBD1 identical over 8 bases. V gave up 4 bases and J gave up 6 bases; unmatched junction bases: 6. The CDR3 is 15 residues long. Germline assignment: CDR1 SGHNT and CDR2 YYREEE (reference sequence). CDR3 DNA (partial): TGTGCCAGCAGCCTGCAGGGACAGGCTAATTCACCC. Its translation: CASSLQGQANSP. The whole CDR3 sequence is CASSLQGQANSPLHF.

This clone was seen many times. From the germline J gene comes the end of the CDR3, since the read stops 3 residues before it. The J gene is TRBJ2-7, the V gene TRBV7-9; D not certain. Germline V CDR1 and CDR2: SEHNR, FQNEAQ (reference sequence). Trimming took off 5 bases at V and 3 bases at J, with 11 bases between the two ends. There are 13 residues in the CDR3. The CDR3 bases that were read are TGTGCCAGCAGCCCCAATGGGCTCTACGAG. Amino acid sequence: CASSPNGLYE. The full CDR3 protein reads CASSPNGLYEQYF.

This clone was seen repeatedly, ten times or more. The read stops 3 residues short of the end of the CDR3; the missing end is completed from the germline J gene. The chain recombines TRBV7-9 with TRBJ1-2; perhaps TRBD1 as D (5 bases). Germline loops: CDR1 SEHNR, CDR2 FQNEAQ (reference sequence). V lost 3 bases and J lost 7, with 12 bases in between. The CDR3 covers 13 residues. The sequenced CDR3 bases are TGTGCCAGCAGCTTGGGGGGTTTAGTTGGC. Its protein is CASSLGGLVG. The CDR3 as a whole reads CASSLGGLVGYTF.

This clone was observed at least ten times. The read gets to within 3 residues of the CDR3 end, and the germline J gene fills in the rest. The sample contains more than one DNA sequence encoding this CDR3. The gene calls are TRBV18 and TRBJ1-5; D might be TRBD1 (5 bases). The V end lost 6 bases, the J end lost 7 bases, and 13 bases lay between the germline ends. The CDR3 runs 13 residues. The germline gives CDR1 KGHSH, CDR2 LQKENI. CDR3 DNA (partial): TGTGCCAGCTCTCCGGGGGAGGACCAGCCC. Its protein is CASSPGEDQP. The CDR3 in full is CASSPGEDQPQHF.

At least ten counts were recorded for this clone. The CDR3 is cut off 3 residues early in the read; its end comes from the germline J gene. V usage is TRBV30 and J usage is TRBJ2-1, with 9 bases that match TRBD2. The V gene end was trimmed by 6 bases and the J gene end by 7 bases; junction bases not matched to a gene: 7. Germline CDR1 and CDR2: GTSNPN and SVGIG (reference sequence). CDR3 length: 13 residues. CDR3 bases read: TGTGCCTGCACCGGACTAGCGCAAAATGAG. Protein product: CACTGLAQNE. Given in full, the CDR3 is CACTGLAQNEQFF.